This T cell receptor beta chain comes out of a study of T-cell reconstitution after alpha-beta-depleted transplantation in children. For TCRbeta, the library was prepared with unique molecular identifiers. TCRdb reprocessed the PCR reads with MiXCR, giving one entry per CDR3 protein. Counted here are 300,000 to 350,000 distinct CDR3 sequences, approximately 23% occurring once; the ten biggest clones make up approximately 9.9%. Points on this clonotype: The antigen remains undetermined.

Broader study findings: Some patients owed their high day-60 TCRbeta diversity to surviving recipient T cells and thymic progenitors. T-cell counts and diversity were attributed mostly to newly produced T cells one year after transplant. It was reported that alpha-beta T cells came from several hundred expanded graft clones (about two months after transplant).

The germline V gene has CDR1 SGDLS and CDR2 YYNGEE. J was trimmed by 1 base and V by 2 bases; bases with no gene match: 0. The CDR3 length is 14 residues. This clonotype originated in a male patient younger than 18 who had a stem cell transplant for acute lymphoblastic leukemia, so the T cells may come from the graft donor. V is TRBV9 and J is TRBJ2-5; 9 bases agree with TRBD2. The starting material was PBMCs, mostly from graft donor cells, obtained 180 days after TCRalphabeta/CD19-depleted stem cell transplant. The CDR3 DNA reads as TGTGCCAGCAGCGTGGGACTAGCCCAAGAGACCCAGTACTTC. It specifies CASSVGLAQETQYF.